Listed here are 7 T cell receptor beta chains from one sample, sequenced in a study of human T cells and chemical hapten exposure. TCRdb passed the RACE reads through MiXCR, listing each CDR3 protein once. The sample includes under 100,000 distinct CDR3 sequences, more than 10% of them seen just once. The time point is: patch test 3, about 24 weeks after DPC sensitization. Treatment indicated: therapeutic diphenylcyclopropenone sensitization with weekly scalp DPC. The starting material was whole blood, obtained in connection with sensitization to the hapten diphenylcyclopropenone (DPC). These receptors originate from a woman in her 50s with alopecia areata. Some clones in this sample may be carry-over from other donors' samples.

The chain employs TRBV18 and TRBJ1-1, with D possibly matching TRBD1 (6 bases). Trimming took off 2 bases at V and 0 bases at J, with 13 bases between the two ends. CDR3 length: 16 residues. From germline, CDR1 is KGHSH and CDR2 LQKENI. CDR3 DNA: TGTGCCAGCTCACCAAGGCAGGGGTTGATGAACACTGAAGCTTTCTTT. It is translated as CASSPRQGLMNTEAFF.

This clonotype showed up just a few times. This sequence joins TRBV29-1 and TRBJ2-7; 9 bases agree with TRBD1. Per germline, CDR1 SQVTM and CDR2 ANQGSEA. The CDR3 covers 14 residues. V shed 3 bases and J 5 bases; nucleotides not matched to a gene: 8. CDR3 residues: CSVDRTGVSNEQYF. The DNA for the CDR3 is TGCAGCGTTGATCGGACAGGGGTTTCGAACGAGCAGTACTTC.

This clonotype showed up many times. V usage is TRBV30 and J usage is TRBJ1-2; D possibly corresponds to TRBD1 (5 bases). This CDR3 region has 15 residues. V gave up 3 bases and J gave up 4 bases, with 18 bases separating them. Germline values: CDR1 GTSNPN, CDR2 SVGIG (reference sequence). The CDR3 sequence is CAWRGGNPVGYGYTF. CDR3 in DNA: TGTGCCTGGAGGGGGGGTAACCCCGTAGGCTATGGCTACACCTTC.

The chain is built from TRBV7-6 and TRBJ2-3; D is perhaps TRBD1 (5 bases). V lost 5 bases, J lost 0 bases, and 12 bases lay in between. Germline CDR1 reads SGHVS; CDR2 reads FNYEAQ. This CDR3 is built from 15 residues. DNA of the CDR3: TGTGCCAGCAGCCCGCGGACACTTAGCACAGATACGCAGTATTTT. As protein: CASSPRTLSTDTQYF.

This clonotype has ten or more counts. The chain is built from TRBV7-2 and TRBJ2-3; 7 bases match TRBD1. This CDR3 spans 13 amino acids. CDR1 and CDR2 (germline): SGHTA, FQGNSA. With V trimmed by 5 bases and J by 7 bases, 6 bases remained unmatched. The CDR3 region is CASSPTGLYTQYF. The CDR3 DNA sequence: TGTGCCAGCAGCCCGACAGGGCTGTATACGCAGTATTTT.

The chain has TRBV7-2 and TRBJ2-1; 7 bases are shared with TRBD1. The CDR3 is 13 amino acids. The germline V gene encodes CDR1 SGHTA and CDR2 FQGNSA. V lost 7 bases and J lost 12; bases outside the gene matches: 12. The CDR3 DNA reads as TGTGCCAGCAACCCCCCCACAGGGGTACCGCAGTTCTTC. Its translation: CASNPPTGVPQFF.

This clonotype was found many times. The rearrangement joins TRBV5-1 to TRBJ2-7; tentatively, D is TRBD1 or TRBD2 (6 bases each). CDR3 length: 13 amino acids. The germline V gene encodes CDR1 SGHRS and CDR2 YFSETQ. V was shortened by 4 bases and J by 6 bases, with 14 bases between the two germline ends. Here the CDR3 DNA reads TGCGCCAGCAGCCGCCGGCCGGGGGCCGAGCAGTACTTC. It codes for CASSRRPGAEQYF.